This T cell receptor (beta chain) was recovered during a study of shared clonotypes between healthy human individuals. A note on this clone: What it binds is not known.

Naive CD8 cells were CD45RO-negative, positively selected for CCR7, excluding terminally differentiated effector memory CD45RA+ cells. This CDR3 spans 16 amino acids. V was pared by 4 bases and J by 2 bases, with 4 bases of the junction left unmatched. Germline CDR1 reads SGHDN; CDR2 reads FVKESK. The study, taken as a whole, reports: When naive CD4 clonotypes were compared across a handful of donors, about 4.8% were shared.

Libraries were prepared by immunoSEQ multiplex PCR; TCRdb keeps only in-frame clonotypes and omits some of them. The sample includes about 600,000 clones, 95% to 96% of them seen just once. This chain uses TRBV14 with TRBJ2-7, with TRBD2 matching over 14 bases. This sequence originates from a woman in her thirties in good health. The sequenced sample was naive CD8+ T cells sorted from blood. CDR3 amino acids: CASSPRLAGGTYEQYF. The CDR3 coding sequence is TGTGCCAGCAGCCCTAGACTAGCGGGAGGGACCTACGAGCAGTACTTC.